A single sample gave rise to the 25 T cell receptor beta chains below, sequenced in a study of cytomegalovirus exposure and HLA in healthy donors. The PCR ran on 60 Vbeta and 13 Jbeta primers. TCRdb's table, derived via immunoSEQ multiplex PCR, lists solely in-frame clones and lacks some. Of about 88,000 clones in the sample, 70% to 90% were seen once. Sequences were obtained from PBMCs. The source is a man aged 18 to 29 in good health and CMV-seronegative.

The chain recombines TRBV5-4 with TRBJ2-5, with D possibly being TRBD2 (7 bases). Germline V gene sequence: CDR1 SGHNT, CDR2 YYREEE (reference sequence). The V end lost 4 bases, the J end lost 6 bases, and 19 bases lay between the germline ends. This CDR3 is 15 amino acids long. The CDR3 nucleotides read TGTGCCAGCAGCCACGAGGGGGGGAGTAAGAAGACCCAGTACTTC. Protein: CASSHEGGSKKTQYF.

The V gene is TRBV2, the J gene TRBJ2-5; 9 nucleotides agree with TRBD2. Germline CDR1 SNHLY, CDR2 FYNNEI. V trimming: 6 bases; J trimming: 6 bases; junction bases outside the gene matches: 5. CDR3 length: 13 amino acids. The CDR3 sequence: CASSGTSGQTQYF. The CDR3 nucleotides are TGTGCCAGCAGCGGAACTAGCGGGCAGACCCAGTACTTC.

The V gene is TRBV11-2, the J gene TRBJ1-6; 8 nucleotides line up with TRBD1. Germline-derived CDR1 and CDR2 are SGHAT and FQNNGV. The ends lost 4 bases at V and 7 bases at J; junction bases unmatched: 3. The CDR3 runs to 14 residues. CDR3 residues: CASSWRDRNSPLHF. Here the CDR3 DNA reads TGTGCCAGCAGCTGGCGGGACAGGAATTCACCCCTCCACTTT.

This rearrangement joins TRBV6-1 to TRBJ2-3; 10 bases align to TRBD2. Looked up from germline, CDR1 is MNHNS and CDR2 is SASEGT. Trimming removed 9 bases from V and 2 bases from J; junction bases left unmatched: 5. The CDR3 has 14 amino acids. The CDR3 DNA reads TGTGCCAGTATAACTAGCGGGATCACAGATACGCAGTATTTT. Amino acid sequence: CASITSGITDTQYF.

This clone occurred a few times. The J gene is TRBJ2-5, the V gene TRBV4-2, with 14 bases fitting TRBD2. V was pared by 4 bases and J by 3 bases, with 4 bases of the junction left unmatched. This CDR3 has 16 amino acids. Germline values: CDR1 LGHNA, CDR2 YNFKEQ. The CDR3 nucleotides are TGTGCCAGCAGCCGAGGGGGACTAGCGGGGGAAGAGACCCAGTACTTC. Translation gives CASSRGGLAGEETQYF.

The chain couples TRBV18 to TRBJ1-1; 9 bases agree with TRBD1. The length of the CDR3 is 14 residues. V was clipped by 6 bases and J by 3 bases; unmatched bases: 5. Germline assignment: CDR1 KGHSH and CDR2 LQKENI. The CDR3 DNA reads as TGTGCCAGCTCCCGGGACAGGGCGGACACTGAAGCTTTCTTT. Amino acids: CASSRDRADTEAFF.

This sequence joins TRBV2 and TRBJ2-7, with 7 bases lining up with TRBD1. This CDR3 comprises 15 residues. The germline gives CDR1 SNHLY, CDR2 FYNNEI. V shed 6 bases, J shed 1 base, and the junction held 9 bases outside the gene matches. The CDR3 loop is CASRPRTGQSYEQYF. CDR3 in DNA: TGTGCCAGCAGGCCGAGGACGGGACAGTCCTACGAGCAGTACTTC. Full variable domain (remainder filled in from reference TRBV2 and TRBJ2-7): EPEVTQTPSHQVTQMGQEVILRCVPISNHLYFYWYRQILGQKVEFLVSFYNNEISEKSEIFDDQFSVERPDGSNFTLKIRSTKLEDSAMYFCASRPRTGQSYEQYFGPGTRLTVT.

Here the CDR3 DNA reads TGTGCCACCAGCAGGACCCGGGACTCCGTCTCCGAGCAGTACTTC. Translated: CATSRTRDSVSEQYF. This rearrangement joins TRBV15 to TRBJ2-7; weak D call: TRBD2 (6 bases). Germline assignment: CDR1 LNHNV and CDR2 YYDKDF (reference sequence). Trimming left V 3 bases short and J 6 bases short, with 18 bases between. This CDR3 is built from 15 residues.

The chain employs TRBV28 and TRBJ1-1; no clear D gene. The CDR3 totals 12 residues. Trimming pared 2 bases from V and 8 bases from J, leaving 9 bases between. CDR1 is MDHEN, CDR2 SYDVKM, per germline. The CDR3 sequence is CASSLAAEEAFF. The DNA for the CDR3 is TGTGCCAGCAGTTTAGCGGCAGAGGAAGCTTTCTTT.

The sample holds a few counts of this clone. The chain recombines TRBV6-1 with TRBJ2-7, with 8 bases identical to TRBD1. V dropped 0 bases and J dropped 8; count of bases not matched to a gene: 6. The CDR3 has 14 amino acids. CDR1 MNHNS and CDR2 SASEGT come from the germline V gene. The CDR3 sequence: CASSEAGQGAQQYF. The CDR3 coding sequence is TGTGCCAGCAGTGAAGCTGGACAGGGAGCGCAGCAGTACTTC.

V usage is TRBV6-1 and J usage is TRBJ1-1; D gene uncertain. Germline V CDR1 and CDR2: MNHNS, SASEGT. The V end lost 8 bases, the J end lost 11 bases, and 12 bases lay between the germline ends. The CDR3 covers 10 residues. The chain's CDR3 is CASRVVEAFF. The CDR3 DNA sequence: TGTGCCAGCCGTGTCGTGGAGGCTTTCTTT.

Here the CDR3 DNA reads TGTGCCAGCAGTCGGGTGTTAGGTGAAAAACTGTTTTTT. It translates to CASSRVLGEKLFF. This chain connects TRBV6-6 to TRBJ1-4; unclear D gene. From germline, CDR1 is MNHNY and CDR2 SVGAGI (reference sequence). Trimming removed 5 bases from V and 7 bases from J, with 11 bases in between. CDR3 length equals 13 residues.

V gene TRBV21-1 combines with J gene TRBJ2-7; the table gives TRBD2 as D, unverified against the DNA. TRBV21-1 is described as a pseudogene. The CDR3 extends over 15 amino acids. CDR3 region: CASTPTSGISYEQYF. CDR3 nucleotide sequence: TGTGCCAGCACCCCGACTAGCGGGATCTCCTACGAGCAGTACTTC.

Notes on this clone: Relative to the germline gene, one junction end is altered; a read error may explain this. The genes are TRBV7-9 and TRBJ2-3; no firm D call. CDR3 length: 16 amino acids. Germline assignment: CDR1 SEHNR and CDR2 FQNEAQ (reference sequence). CDR3 sequence reads: CSSSSNSELSTDTQYF. The CDR3 DNA follows: TGTTCCAGCAGCTCGAACTCGGAGCTAAGCACAGATACGCAGTATTTT.

This chain joins TRBV27 and TRBJ2-2; maybe TRBD2 (7 bases). Germline-derived CDR1 and CDR2 are MNHEY and SMNVEV (reference sequence). This CDR3 region has 17 residues. Trimming left V 0 bases short and J 9 bases short, with 20 bases between. Written as DNA, the CDR3 is TGTGCCAGCAGTTTATCGAAACCCGGGGGAGGGGGTCGGGAGCTGTTTTTT. This codes for CASSLSKPGGGGRELFF.

The genes are TRBV5-5 and TRBJ2-2; possible D gene TRBD1, 7 bases. CDR3 length equals 19 residues. V lost 1 base and J lost 6, with 25 bases in between. The germline CDR1 and CDR2 sequences are SGHKS and YYEKEE (reference sequence). CDR3 amino acids: CASSLRFKFTGEVSGELFF. The CDR3 coding sequence is TGTGCCAGCAGCTTGAGGTTTAAGTTTACAGGGGAGGTTTCCGGGGAGCTGTTTTTT.

V usage is TRBV11-1 and J usage is TRBJ2-3; D is unclear. This CDR3 has 16 residues. CDR1 and CDR2 (germline): SGHAT, FQDESV (reference sequence). The V and J ends lost 0 bases and 1 base respectively, with 11 bases between them. CDR3 residues: CASSLAGVWGTDTQYF. The CDR3 coding sequence is TGTGCCAGCAGCTTAGCCGGAGTCTGGGGCACAGATACGCAGTATTTT. Full variable domain (outside the CDR3, taken from reference TRBV11-1 and TRBJ2-3): EAEVAQSPRYKITEKSQAVAFWCDPISGHATLYWYRQILGQGPELLVQFQDESVVDDSQLPKDRFSAERLKGVDSTLKIQPAELGDSAMYLCASSLAGVWGTDTQYFGPGTRLTVL.

The genes are TRBV28 and TRBJ1-2; 9 bases fit TRBD1. Losses at the gene ends were 3 bases for V and 4 bases for J; bases not matched to a gene: 0. CDR1 is MDHEN, CDR2 SYDVKM, per germline. This CDR3 has 13 residues. DNA for the CDR3: TGTGCCAGCAGTTTGACAGGGGGCTATGGCTACACCTTC. Its protein is CASSLTGGYGYTF.

This chain connects TRBV19 to TRBJ2-3; D not resolved. The germline V gene encodes CDR1 LNHDA and CDR2 SQIVND (reference sequence). CDR3 length equals 13 residues. Trimming pared 6 bases from V and 4 bases from J, leaving 11 bases between. CDR3 bases: TGTGCCAGTAGCCCCAGTCTTCCAGATACGCAGTATTTT. As protein: CASSPSLPDTQYF. Looking up the rest from reference TRBV19 and TRBJ2-3 gives the full variable domain: DGGITQSPKYLFRKEGQNVTLSCEQNLNHDAMYWYRQDPGQGLRLIYYSQIVNDFQKGDIAEGYSVSREKKESFPLTVTSAQKNPTAFYLCASSPSLPDTQYFGPGTRLTVL.

The chain couples TRBV9 to TRBJ1-2; D gene ambiguous. CDR1 and CDR2 from the germline V gene are SGDLS and YYNGEE. CDR3 length: 14 amino acids. Trimming left V 0 bases short and J 7 bases short, with 13 bases between. This CDR3 is CASSVGQVSSGYTF. The CDR3 coding sequence is TGTGCCAGCAGCGTAGGGCAGGTATCGAGTGGCTACACCTTC.

The chain joins TRBV4-1 to TRBJ1-4, with TRBD1 matching 9 bases. After removal of 2 bases from V and 8 bases from J, the junction contained 18 bases not matched to a gene. This CDR3 is built from 19 residues. Germline V gene data show CDR1 as MGHRA and CDR2 as YSYEKL. The CDR3 here is CASSQPQVEDRGVEEKLFF. DNA of the CDR3: TGCGCCAGCAGCCAACCGCAGGTCGAGGACAGGGGAGTGGAGGAAAAACTGTTTTTT.

This clone showed up just once. The rearrangement links TRBV19 to TRBJ1-2, with a tentative D call TRBD1 (5 bases). This CDR3 spans 14 amino acids. Germline V lookup: CDR1 LNHDA, CDR2 SQIVND (reference sequence). V lost 7 bases, J lost 4 bases, and 16 bases lay in between. CDR3 sequence: CASTAGPELYGYTF. The CDR3 coding sequence is TGTGCCAGTACCGCGGGACCGGAACTCTATGGCTACACCTTC. Full variable domain (outside the CDR3, taken from reference TRBV19 and TRBJ1-2): DGGITQSPKYLFRKEGQNVTLSCEQNLNHDAMYWYRQDPGQGLRLIYYSQIVNDFQKGDIAEGYSVSREKKESFPLTVTSAQKNPTAFYLCASTAGPELYGYTFGSGTRLTVV.

The chain couples TRBV5-1 to TRBJ1-1; 8 nucleotides line up with TRBD1. The CDR3 contains 16 residues. V lost 2 bases to trimming and J lost 7 bases; unmatched junction nucleotides: 13. Germline V gene sequence: CDR1 SGHRS, CDR2 YFSETQ. The CDR3 nucleotides read TGCGCCAGCAGCTTTGGATCGGACAGGGTTAAGATTGAAGCTTTCTTT. It is translated as CASSFGSDRVKIEAFF.

V gene TRBV4-3 combines with J gene TRBJ1-1, with 7 bases fitting TRBD1. Germline V gives CDR1 LGHNA, CDR2 YSLEER. The ends lost 5 bases at V and 3 bases at J; junction bases unmatched: 6. The CDR3 runs to 14 residues. The CDR3 nucleotides are TGCGCCAGCAGCTTATACAGGGGACACACTGAAGCTTTCTTT. It codes for CASSLYRGHTEAFF.

The V call is TRBV28, the J call TRBJ1-2; 9 bases fit TRBD1. V lost 2 bases and J lost 8; bases outside the gene matches: 9. From germline, CDR1 is MDHEN and CDR2 SYDVKM. This CDR3 is built from 15 residues. CDR3 sequence reads: CASSLNRGRVVGYTF. CDR3 coding DNA: TGTGCCAGCAGTTTAAACAGGGGGCGGGTTGTGGGCTACACCTTC.